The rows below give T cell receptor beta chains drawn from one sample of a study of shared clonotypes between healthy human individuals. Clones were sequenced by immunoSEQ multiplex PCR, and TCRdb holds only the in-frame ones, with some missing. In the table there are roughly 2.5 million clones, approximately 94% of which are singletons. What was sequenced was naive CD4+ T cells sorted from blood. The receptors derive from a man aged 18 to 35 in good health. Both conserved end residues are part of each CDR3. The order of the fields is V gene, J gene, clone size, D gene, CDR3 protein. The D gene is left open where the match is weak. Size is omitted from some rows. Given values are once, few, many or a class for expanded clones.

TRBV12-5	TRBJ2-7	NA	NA	CASGLVGDSTADEQYF
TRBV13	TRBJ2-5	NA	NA	CASSLGHRETQYF
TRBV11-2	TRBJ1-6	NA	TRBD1	CASSPNPGQGWSPLHF
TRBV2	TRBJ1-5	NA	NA	CASSSSWVSNQPQHF
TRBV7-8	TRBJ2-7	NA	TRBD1	CASSSRQGEGQYF
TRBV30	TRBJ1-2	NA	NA	CAWHMSGGNYGYTF
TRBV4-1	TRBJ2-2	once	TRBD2	CASSQEGPSGANTGELFF
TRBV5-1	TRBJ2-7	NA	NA	CASSLGHYQSSYEQYF
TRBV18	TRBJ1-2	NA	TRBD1	CASSWDREYGYTF
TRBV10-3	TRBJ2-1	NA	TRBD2	CAISLGTSGINEQFF
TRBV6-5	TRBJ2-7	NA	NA	CASLGGSYEQYF
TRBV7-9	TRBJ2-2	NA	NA	CASRLNTGELFF
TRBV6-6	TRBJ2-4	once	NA	CASSRPGVGENIQYF
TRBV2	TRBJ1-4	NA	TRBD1	CASSDSGTGDEKLFF
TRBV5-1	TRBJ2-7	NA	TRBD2	CASSLLYPSGLASYEQYF